This T cell receptor beta chain was sequenced for a study of T cells after yellow fever vaccination. This clonotype was recorded at least ten times. TCRdb analysed the 5' RACE reads with MiXCR anew, one entry per CDR3 protein. The repertoire includes 200,000 to 250,000 distinct CDR3 sequences, less than 3.5% of them detected once, and 3.2% sits in the top ten. Trimming took 0 bases from V and 9 from J, leaving 18 bases between them. CDR1 and CDR2 from the germline V gene are MGHRA and YSYEKL. The CDR3 loop spans 16 amino acids. The source of this sequence is a young man who received the YFV17D yellow fever vaccine. The V gene is TRBV4-1, the J gene TRBJ1-5, with unresolved D. The sample here was CD4+ T cells sorted from PBMCs, taken 10 days after the yellow fever booster vaccination. CDR3: CASSQDDRLGEWPQHF. For the CDR3, the DNA is TGCGCCAGCAGCCAAGACGATCGACTGGGCGAATGGCCCCAGCATTTT.